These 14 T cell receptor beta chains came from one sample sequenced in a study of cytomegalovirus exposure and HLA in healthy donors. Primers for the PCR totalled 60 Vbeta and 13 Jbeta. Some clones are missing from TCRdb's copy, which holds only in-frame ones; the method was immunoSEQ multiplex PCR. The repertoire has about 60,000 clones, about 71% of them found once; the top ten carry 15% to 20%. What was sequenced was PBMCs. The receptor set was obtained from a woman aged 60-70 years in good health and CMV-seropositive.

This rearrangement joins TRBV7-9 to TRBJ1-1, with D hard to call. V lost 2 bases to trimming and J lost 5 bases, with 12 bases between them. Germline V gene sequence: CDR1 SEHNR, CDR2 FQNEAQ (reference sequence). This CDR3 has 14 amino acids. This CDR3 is CASSLKFEVTEAFF. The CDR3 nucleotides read TGTGCCAGCAGCTTAAAGTTCGAGGTTACTGAAGCTTTCTTT.

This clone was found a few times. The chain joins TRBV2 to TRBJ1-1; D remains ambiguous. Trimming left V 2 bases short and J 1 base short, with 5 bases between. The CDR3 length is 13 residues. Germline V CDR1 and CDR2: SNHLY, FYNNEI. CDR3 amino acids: CASSESRNTEAFF. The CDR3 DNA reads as TGTGCCAGCAGTGAATCGAGGAACACTGAAGCTTTCTTT.

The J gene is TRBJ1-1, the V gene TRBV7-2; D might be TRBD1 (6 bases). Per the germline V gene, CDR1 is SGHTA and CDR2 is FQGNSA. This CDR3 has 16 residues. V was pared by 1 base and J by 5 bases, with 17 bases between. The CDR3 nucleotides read TGTGCCAGCAGCTTAGATACGGGGGGCATATGGACTGAAGCTTTCTTT. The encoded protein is CASSLDTGGIWTEAFF.

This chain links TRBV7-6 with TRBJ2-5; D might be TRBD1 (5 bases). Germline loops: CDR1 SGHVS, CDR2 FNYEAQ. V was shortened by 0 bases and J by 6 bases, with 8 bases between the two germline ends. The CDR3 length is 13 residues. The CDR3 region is CASSLAGVQTQYF. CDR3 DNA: TGTGCCAGCAGCTTAGCAGGGGTCCAGACCCAGTACTTC.

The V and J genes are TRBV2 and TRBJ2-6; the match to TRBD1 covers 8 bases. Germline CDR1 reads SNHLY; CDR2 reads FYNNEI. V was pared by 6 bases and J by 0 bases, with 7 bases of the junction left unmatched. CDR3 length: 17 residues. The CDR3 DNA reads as TGTGCCAGCAGACCGGGACAGGCCATCTCTGGGGCCAACGTCCTGACTTTC. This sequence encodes CASRPGQAISGANVLTF.

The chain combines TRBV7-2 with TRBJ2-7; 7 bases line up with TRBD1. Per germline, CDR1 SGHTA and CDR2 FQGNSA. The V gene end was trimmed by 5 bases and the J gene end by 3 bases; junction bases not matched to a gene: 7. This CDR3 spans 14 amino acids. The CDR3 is CASSPRDRLYEQYF. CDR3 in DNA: TGTGCCAGCAGCCCTCGGGACAGACTCTACGAGCAGTACTTC.

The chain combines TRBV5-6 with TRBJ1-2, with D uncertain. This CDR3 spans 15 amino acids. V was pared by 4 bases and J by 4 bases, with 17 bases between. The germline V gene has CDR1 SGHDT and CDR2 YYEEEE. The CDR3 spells CASSSVHDGLYGYTF. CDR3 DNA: TGTGCCAGCAGCAGCGTCCATGACGGCCTCTATGGCTACACCTTC.

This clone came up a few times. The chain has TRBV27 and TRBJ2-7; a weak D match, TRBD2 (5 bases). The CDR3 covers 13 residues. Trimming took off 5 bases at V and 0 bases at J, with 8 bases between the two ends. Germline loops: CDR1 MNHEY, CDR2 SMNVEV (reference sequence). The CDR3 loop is CASSTGYSYEQYF. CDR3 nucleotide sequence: TGTGCCAGCAGTACGGGATACTCCTACGAGCAGTACTTC.

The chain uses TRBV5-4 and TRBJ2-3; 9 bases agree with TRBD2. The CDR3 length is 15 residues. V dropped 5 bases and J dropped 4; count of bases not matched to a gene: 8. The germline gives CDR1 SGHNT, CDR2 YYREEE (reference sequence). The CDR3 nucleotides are TGTGCCAGCAGACAGGGACTAGCAAATCCAGATACGCAGTATTTT. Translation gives CASRQGLANPDTQYF.

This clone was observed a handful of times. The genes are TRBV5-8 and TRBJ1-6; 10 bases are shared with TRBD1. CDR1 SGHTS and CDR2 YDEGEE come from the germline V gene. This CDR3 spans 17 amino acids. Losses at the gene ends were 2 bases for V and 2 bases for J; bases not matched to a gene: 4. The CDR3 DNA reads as TGTGCCAGCAGCTTTGGGACAGGGGCTGCCTATAATTCACCCCTCCACTTT. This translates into CASSFGTGAAYNSPLHF.

The CDR3 region is CASSEIQGWTEAFF. The CDR3, as DNA: TGTGCCAGCAGTGAAATACAGGGGTGGACTGAAGCTTTCTTT. The chain has TRBV6-1 and TRBJ1-1, with 7 positions matching TRBD1. The length of the CDR3 is 14 residues. J was trimmed by 5 bases and V by 2 bases; bases with no gene match: 5. Germline V gives CDR1 MNHNS, CDR2 SASEGT.

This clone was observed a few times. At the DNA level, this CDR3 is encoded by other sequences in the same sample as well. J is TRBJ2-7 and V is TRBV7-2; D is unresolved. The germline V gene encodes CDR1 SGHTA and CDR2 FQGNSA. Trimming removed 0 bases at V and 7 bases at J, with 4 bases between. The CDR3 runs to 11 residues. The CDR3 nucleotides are TGTGCCAGCAGCTTAGCGACTGAGCAGTACTTC. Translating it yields CASSLATEQYF.

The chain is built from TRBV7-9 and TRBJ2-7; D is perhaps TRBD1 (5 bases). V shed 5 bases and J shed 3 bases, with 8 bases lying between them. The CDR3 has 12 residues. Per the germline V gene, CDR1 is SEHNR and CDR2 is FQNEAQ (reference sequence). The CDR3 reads CASSTDSYEQYF. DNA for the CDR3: TGTGCCAGCAGCACCGACAGCTACGAGCAGTACTTC.

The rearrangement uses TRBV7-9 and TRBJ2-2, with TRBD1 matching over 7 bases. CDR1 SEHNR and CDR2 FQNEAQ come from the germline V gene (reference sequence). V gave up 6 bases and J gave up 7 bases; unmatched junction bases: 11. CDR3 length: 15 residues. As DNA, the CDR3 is TGTGCCAGCAGTTCCAACAGGGGATTGGGCGGGGAGCTGTTTTTT. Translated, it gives CASSSNRGLGGELFF.